Here is one T cell receptor beta chain with its context. In the authors' methods: Nucleated cell counts were estimated from reference gene primer amplification. Profiling relied on immunoSEQ multiplex PCR, and the TCRdb table lists in-frame clones only, not all of them. V, J and clone size are taken as reported in that table, and D and trimming were inferred from the DNA itself. The sample has 250,000 to 350,000 clones; approximately 90% are singletons. This sample was taken from a study of blood T cell repertoires in COVID-19. Study as a whole: Acute and convalescent COVID-19 specimens originated in the United States, Italy and Spain. From T cells, B-cell-depleted T cells, or PBMCs came the material, which was cDNA or gDNA.

The TCR comes from a woman aged 50 to 65 who had recovered from COVID-19. The sequencing input was peripheral blood.

The CDR3 region has the DNA TGTGCCAGCAGCCAGATCCCCCTCCCGCGGGAGGTTTCAGAGACCCAGTACTTC. This sequence encodes CASSQIPLPREVSETQYF. V and J are TRBV14 and TRBJ2-5, with TRBD2 matching 8 bases. J was trimmed by 4 bases and V by 3 bases; bases with no gene match: 16. Germline V gene lookup returns CDR1 SGHDN and CDR2 FVKESK. This CDR3 contains 18 residues.